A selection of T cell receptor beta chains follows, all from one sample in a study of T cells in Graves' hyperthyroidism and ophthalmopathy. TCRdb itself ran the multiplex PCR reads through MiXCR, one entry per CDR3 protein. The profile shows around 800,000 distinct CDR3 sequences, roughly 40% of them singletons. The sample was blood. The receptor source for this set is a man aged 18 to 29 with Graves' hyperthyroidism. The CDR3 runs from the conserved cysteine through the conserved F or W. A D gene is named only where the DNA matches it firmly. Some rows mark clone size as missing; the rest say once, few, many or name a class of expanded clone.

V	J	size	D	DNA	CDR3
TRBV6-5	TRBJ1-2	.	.	TGTGCCAGCAGTGCGGCGGGGTACTACACCTTC	CASSAAGYYTF
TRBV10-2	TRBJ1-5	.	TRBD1	TGCGTCAGCAGCGGACAGGGTGAACAGCCCCAGCATTTT	CVSSGQGEQPQHF
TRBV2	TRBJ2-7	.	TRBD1	TGTGCCAGCATTGGGACAGGTCTCCTGGAGCAGTACTTC	CASIGTGLLEQYF
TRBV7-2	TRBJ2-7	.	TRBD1	TGTGCCAGCAGCTTAAGACAGGGTGGAAGATACGAGCAGTACTTC	CASSLRQGGRYEQYF
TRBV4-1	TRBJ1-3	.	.	TGCGCCAGCAGCCAAGACCCTTATACTGGAAACACCATATATTTT	CASSQDPYTGNTIYF
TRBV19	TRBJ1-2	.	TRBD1	TGTGCCAGTAGTATAGATGGAGGGGGCACCTATGGCTACACCTTC	CASSIDGGGTYGYTF
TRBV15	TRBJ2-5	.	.	TGTGCCACCAGCGGACGGGGAGAAGAGACCCAGTACTTC	CATSGRGEETQYF
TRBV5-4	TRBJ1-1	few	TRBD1	TGTGCCAGCAGCAGAGGACAGGGGGCCGTCACTGAAGCTTTCTTT	CASSRGQGAVTEAFF
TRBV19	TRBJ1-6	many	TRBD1	TGTGCCAGTAGTACAACCCGGACAGGTCTGGATTCACCCCTCCACTTT	CASSTTRTGLDSPLHF
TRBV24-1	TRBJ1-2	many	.	TGTGCCACCAGTGATTCTCACAGGGAGGATGGCTACACCTTC	CATSDSHREDGYTF
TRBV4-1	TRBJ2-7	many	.	TGCGCCAGCAGCCAAGACAACAGCCTCGGCGAGCAGTACTTC	CASSQDNSLGEQYF
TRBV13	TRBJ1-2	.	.	TGTGCCGGCAGCTCCGGACACTATGGCTACACCTTC	CAGSSGHYGYTF
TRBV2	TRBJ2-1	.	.	TGTGCCAGCACTCCCTGGAATGAGCAGTTCTTC	CASTPWNEQFF
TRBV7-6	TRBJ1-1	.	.	TGTGCCAGCAGCTTAGCACAGGGACCGAACACTGAAGCTTCCTTT	CASSLAQGPNTEASF
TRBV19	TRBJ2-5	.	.	TGTGCCAGTATAGGAGGCTCGGGACAACAAGAGACCCAGTACTTC	CASIGGSGQQETQYF
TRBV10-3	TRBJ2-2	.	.	TGTGCCATCAGTGGGGTACAGGGTGATTTTGGGATTTTAGACACCGGGGAGCTGTTTTTT	CAISGVQGDFGILDTGELFF
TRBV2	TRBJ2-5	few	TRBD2	TGTGCCAGCACCCTCGTGCCTAGCGGAAATCAAGAGACCCAGTACTTC	CASTLVPSGNQETQYF
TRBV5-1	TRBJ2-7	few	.	TGCGCCAGCAGACCCCCGGGTGGAGTCCGGGACGAGCAGTACTTC	CASRPPGGVRDEQYF
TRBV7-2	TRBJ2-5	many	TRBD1	TGTGCCAGCAGCGGAGGGACAGGGCAGACCCAGTACTTC	CASSGGTGQTQYF
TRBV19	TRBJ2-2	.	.	TGTGCCAGTAGTCCCCACTCGGTGGGCACCGGGGAGCTGTTTTTT	CASSPHSVGTGELFF
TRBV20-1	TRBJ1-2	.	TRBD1	TGCAGTGCCAACCCGGGACAGGGCGATGGCTACACCTTC	CSANPGQGDGYTF
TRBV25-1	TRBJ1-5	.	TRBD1	TGTGCCAGCAGTGACGACAGGGCTGAACAGCCCCAGCATTTT	CASSDDRAEQPQHF
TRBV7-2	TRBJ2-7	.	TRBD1	TGCGCCAGCAGCCAAGATCTGGACAGGGTATACGAGCAGTACTTC	CASSQDLDRVYEQYF
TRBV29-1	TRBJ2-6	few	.	TGCAGCGACGGGGGGCAAGGGGCCAACGTCCTGACTTTC	CSDGGQGANVLTF
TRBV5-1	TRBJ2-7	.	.	TGCGCCAGCAGCTTGTACCCGGGTAGGGGGAGCGAGCAGTACTTC	CASSLYPGRGSEQYF
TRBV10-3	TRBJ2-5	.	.	TGTGCCATCACCGGGGGCGGCACTTCGACAGGAGGGAAGGGGTTTTACTTC	CAITGGGTSTGGKGFYF
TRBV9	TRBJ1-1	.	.	TGTGCCAGCAGCCTTATGGGGGACCCGAACACTGAAGCTTTCTTT	CASSLMGDPNTEAFF
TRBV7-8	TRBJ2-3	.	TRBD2	TGTGCCAGCAGCTTCGCAGGACTAGCGATCCCAGATACGCAGTATTTT	CASSFAGLAIPDTQYF
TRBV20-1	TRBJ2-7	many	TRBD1	TGCAGTGCTAGAGTGGGGACAGCCTACGAGCAGTACTTC	CSARVGTAYEQYF
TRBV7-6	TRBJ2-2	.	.	TGTGCCAGCGGCTTAGGTGGGGGACGGACGAACACCGGGGAGCTGTTTTTT	CASGLGGGRTNTGELFF
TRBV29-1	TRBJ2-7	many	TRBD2	TGCAGCGTTGTACCTCAGGGACTAGCGGGAGGGGCCTACGAGCAGTACTTC	CSVVPQGLAGGAYEQYF
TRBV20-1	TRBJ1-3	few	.	TGCAGTGCTAGTGAGGGGCGTGGAAACACCATATATTTT	CSASEGRGNTIYF
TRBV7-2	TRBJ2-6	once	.	TGTGCCAGCAGCTTCGGCGGGAGGGCCAACGTCCTGACTTTC	CASSFGGRANVLTF
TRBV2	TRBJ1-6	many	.	TGTGCCAGCAGAGTTAGGGCCGGTTCACCCCTCCACTTT	CASRVRAGSPLHF
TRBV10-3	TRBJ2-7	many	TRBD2	TGTGCCATCAACCGAGCGGGAGGGAACGAGCAGTACTTC	CAINRAGGNEQYF
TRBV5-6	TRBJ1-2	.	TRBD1	TGTGCCAGCAGCTCGCCGGGACAGGGGCACTATGGCTACACCTTC	CASSSPGQGHYGYTF
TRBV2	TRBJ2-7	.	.	TGTGCCAGCAGTGCTGGGACCCTCCCTTTGGGCTACGAGCAGAACTTC	CASSAGTLPLGYEQNF
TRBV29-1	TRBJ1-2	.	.	TGCAGCGTCGACAGGTTGTCGCCGAACCAGCTCAGACAGGACTATGGCTACACCTTC	CSVDRLSPNQLRQDYGYTF
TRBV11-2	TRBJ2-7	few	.	TGTGCCAGCAAGGCAGGACGGCAGTCCTACGAGCAGTACTTC	CASKAGRQSYEQYF
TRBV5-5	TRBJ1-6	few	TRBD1	TGTGCCAGCAGCTTGGGGACTTCCGGGGACAGTAATAATTCACCCCTCCACTTT	CASSLGTSGDSNNSPLHF
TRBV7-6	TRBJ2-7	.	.	TGCGCCAGCAGCCTAAAGACAGAGGCCTACGAGCAGTACTTC	CASSLKTEAYEQYF
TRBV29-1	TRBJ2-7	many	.	TGCAGCGTTTCGGGATCCTACGAGCAGTACTTC	CSVSGSYEQYF